The TCR beta chain under discussion was sequenced for a study of CXCR3-negative and CXCR3-positive naive CD8 T cells. Across the study: Each library gave roughly 1.5 +/- 0.3 million of approximately 140 million TRB reads. General study points: Memory CD8+ cells showed much lower diversity, while both naive subsets were comparably high. Naive CXCR3-negative and CXCR3-positive cells had similar TRBV-TRBJ usage; memory differed.

UMI-labeled 5' RACE TRB cDNA libraries were prepared from the cells. Following a re-call of the 5' RACE reads, TCRdb has one entry per CDR3 protein and lacks DNA. The sample's table shows tens of thousands of distinct CDR3 sequences. CDR3 size: 16 residues. Triplicates of 300,000 cells were sorted from each CD8+ T cell subset. As concerns this clonotype: Its antigen is unidentified.

This chain joins TRBV12-3 or TRBV12-4 and TRBJ2-2; TCRdb indicates TRBD1, and absent DNA this call remains unverified. The sequencing input was memory CD8+ T cells from blood. The source is a human donor in good health. Some clones in this sample may be carry-over from other donors' samples. This CDR3 reads CASSLGTEINTEELFF.